There are a few counts of the clone carrying this TCR beta chain. Its matching antigen is unknown. Assay: immunoSEQ multiplex PCR; the TCRdb copy retains only in-frame clones and omits some. Here the sample spans 17,000 or so clones, just under 85% being singletons. These data belong to a study of somatic mutations in cytotoxic T cells in rheumatoid arthritis. At the level of the study: Blood from the patient (around 27 ml EDTA) was drawn right after diagnosis, pretreatment. The authors flow-sorted some V beta antibody-stained T-cell populations at nearly 100% purity, including V beta1+ cells that they sequenced for TCRB.

CDR3 length: 12 residues. The V segment lost 9 bases and the J segment 4 bases; nucleotides outside the gene matches: 4. The germline V gene encodes CDR1 SGHVS and CDR2 FQNEAQ. Each population, CD4+ and CD8+ cells, was isolated by positive magnetic bead selection and checked for purity by flow cytometry. Study findings and constraints: The authors did not adjust the slight TRBV07 underrepresentation in rheumatoid arthritis patients for multiple comparisons.

Sequencing was done on a sample of CD8+ T cells sorted from blood. The TCR originated in an adult with rheumatoid arthritis. The chain carries TRBV7-8 and TRBJ2-7, with 9 bases matching TRBD1. The CDR3 reads CASGTGIYEQYF. CDR3 DNA sequence: TGTGCCAGTGGGACAGGGATTTACGAGCAGTACTTC.